This TCR beta chain comes out of a study of identical twins. Template switching (which added a universal primer site) was used, and cDNA carried unique molecular identifiers. TCRdb processed the 5' RACE reads anew with MiXCR; each CDR3 protein has one entry. The profile shows a few hundred thousand distinct CDR3 sequences, roughly 13% of them singletons. Whole-study findings and limits: Those out-of-frame alpha sequences shared by twins showed an excess of low generation probability. Twins' excess sharing was less marked for out-of-frame beta sequences. Within monozygotic twins, out-of-frame TCR alpha sharing was underestimated by the models.

Trimming took off 1 base at V and 0 bases at J, with 4 bases between the two ends. The CDR3 is 13 amino acids. The V gene's germline CDR1 is SGHRS and CDR2 YFSETQ. In its sample, this clonotype was seen a few times. Its antigen remains unidentified. This sample also belongs to another study, concerning yellow fever vaccine responses in identical twins.

The chain couples TRBV5-1 to TRBJ1-1; D unresolved. Material: memory (CD45RO+) T cells sorted from blood. This clonotype was sampled from a woman aged 18-35 years in good health. The CDR3 DNA reads TGCGCCAGCAGCTTGATGGTGAACACTGAAGCTTTCTTT. Amino acids: CASSLMVNTEAFF.